The 2 T cell receptor beta chains below were found in one sample sequenced in a study of shared clonotypes between healthy human individuals. Sequencing used immunoSEQ multiplex PCR; TCRdb keeps in-frame clones, though not all of them. The data hold roughly 2 million clones, with approximately 94% observed a single time. Sequenced material: naive CD4+ T cells sorted from blood. Subset here: CD45RA+ positively selected. These receptors originate from a man younger than 30 in good health.

V and J are TRBV30 and TRBJ1-1; no reliable D call. V gave up 2 bases and J gave up 0 bases, with 7 bases separating them. Per the germline V gene, CDR1 is GTSNPN and CDR2 is SVGIG (reference sequence). This CDR3 has 13 residues. As DNA, the CDR3 is TGTGCCTGGAGTAATACAGTGAACACTGAAGCTTTCTTT. This translates into CAWSNTVNTEAFF.

The gene calls are TRBV18 and TRBJ2-2; no clear D gene. This CDR3 is built from 12 residues. V was clipped by 2 bases and J by 7 bases, with 5 bases between them. Germline V gene lookup returns CDR1 KGHSH and CDR2 LQKENI. The CDR3 nucleotides are TGTGCCAGCTCACCATCCATCGGGGAGCTGTTTTTT. This encodes CASSPSIGELFF.